This TCR beta chain was identified during a study of cytomegalovirus exposure and HLA in healthy donors (dated by TCRdb to the late 2010s). Notes on the research overall: According to a later analysis, one platform produced both the 100 to 150 validation repertoires and the 666 repertoires of the first cohort. The study aimed to test whether cataloging public T cell receptors could reveal signatures of past pathogen exposure. Along with the roughly 700-subject first cohort, a separate validation cohort of 120 different subjects was used. To predict cytomegalovirus infection status, the study combined high-throughput TCR immunosequencing, statistical association of individual TCRs with disease status, and machine learning.

The method behind the library was the immunoSEQ multiplex PCR assay. The paper's data handling went like this. A statistical classification framework was developed to diagnose cytomegalovirus status using the catalog of TCR beta chain sequences. The clones in this table, taken by TCRdb from immuneACCESS, are in-frame only. Not every clone is retained; where verified, under half of the shortfall comes from an unresolved V gene, and the cause of the rest is unknown. V and J calls and clone size follow that table, whereas D and trimming were derived from the DNA. This sample lists 130,000 or so clones; around nine tenths were detected once. The top ten clones comprise roughly 2% of the sample. What the authors observed across the whole study: In vitro tests confirmed that a few of the cytomegalovirus-associated TCR beta chains recognize cytomegalovirus antigens. It was suggested by the authors that the approach could potentially be generalized to other disease states and immunological phenotypes. Cytomegalovirus status was reported to be diagnosed by the classifier with high specificity and sensitivity in both the original and validation cohorts. A later analysis had no HLA typing for the validation cohort, so co-occurrence there was scored across all 110 or so repertoires. A total of 150 or so TCR beta chains were listed by the study as associated with cytomegalovirus. A later analysis found that TCRs clustered in the first cohort also tended to co-occur in the roughly 120 validation repertoires, with approximately 95% of cluster scores above 0. Most TCR sequences were seen in very few donors, while some public TCRs were found in many individuals.

Of note for this clone: The antigen it binds to is not known. No clone much larger than this one lies a single base away; base qualities are absent.

The V end loses 3 bases and the J end loses 5 bases, and a stretch of 18 bases separates them. The CDR3, cysteine through phenylalanine, is 16 amino acids long. Just the 48-base CDR3 DNA is kept, in frame starting at base 1. The germline V gene specifies LGHNA as CDR1 and YSLEER as CDR2. Donors formed part of the validation cohort, which comprised 120 or so subjects and was distinct from the first cohort of under 850 subjects. The chain links TRBV4-3 with TRBJ2-3; perhaps TRBD1 is the D gene, with 6 bases matching. The TCR sequence derives from a woman under 30 in good health and CMV-seronegative. Sequenced sample: PBMCs. In nucleotide form, the sequence is TGCGCCAGCAGCCAGTCGGCGGGCCTAGGGGGAGATACGCAGTATTTT. This yields the protein CASSQSAGLGGDTQYF.